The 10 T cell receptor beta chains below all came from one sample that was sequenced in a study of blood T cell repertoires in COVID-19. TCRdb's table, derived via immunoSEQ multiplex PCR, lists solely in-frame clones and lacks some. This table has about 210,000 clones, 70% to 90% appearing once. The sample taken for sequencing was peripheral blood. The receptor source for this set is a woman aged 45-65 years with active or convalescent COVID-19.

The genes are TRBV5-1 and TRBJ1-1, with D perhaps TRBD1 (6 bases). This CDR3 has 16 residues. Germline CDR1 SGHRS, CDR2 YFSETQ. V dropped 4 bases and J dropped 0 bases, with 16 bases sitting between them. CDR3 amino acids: CASSRAGAGMNTEAFF. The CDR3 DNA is TGCGCCAGCAGCAGGGCAGGGGCCGGGATGAACACTGAAGCTTTCTTT. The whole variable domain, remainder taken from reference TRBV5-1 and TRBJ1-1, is KAGVTQTPRYLIKTRGQQVTLSCSPISGHRSVSWYQQTPGQGLQFLFEYFSETQRNKGNFPGRFSGRQFSNSRSEMNVSTLELGDSALYLCASSRAGAGMNTEAFFGQGTRLTVV.

This CDR3 is CASSLKGTGTYEQYF. For the CDR3, the DNA is TGTGCCAGCAGCTTAAAAGGGACAGGGACCTACGAGCAGTACTTC. The genes are TRBV11-3 and TRBJ2-7; 9 positions match TRBD1. The junction had 4 bases not matched to a gene; V was cut back by 2 bases and J by 2 bases. Per germline, CDR1 SGHNT and CDR2 YENEEA. The CDR3 length is 15 residues.

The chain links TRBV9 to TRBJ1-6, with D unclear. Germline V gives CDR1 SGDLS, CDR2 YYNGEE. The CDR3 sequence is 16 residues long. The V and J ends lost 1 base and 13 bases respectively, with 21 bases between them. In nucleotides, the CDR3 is TGTGCCAGCAGCGTAAGTCCCGATCCGCGCACGCTCCCCCTCCACTTT. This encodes CASSVSPDPRTLPLHF.

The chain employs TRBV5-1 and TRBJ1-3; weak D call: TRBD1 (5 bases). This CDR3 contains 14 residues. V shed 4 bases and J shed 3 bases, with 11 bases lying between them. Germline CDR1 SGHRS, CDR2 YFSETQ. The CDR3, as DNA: TGCGCCAGCAGCCCAGGGTCCAGTGGAAACACCATATATTTT. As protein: CASSPGSSGNTIYF.

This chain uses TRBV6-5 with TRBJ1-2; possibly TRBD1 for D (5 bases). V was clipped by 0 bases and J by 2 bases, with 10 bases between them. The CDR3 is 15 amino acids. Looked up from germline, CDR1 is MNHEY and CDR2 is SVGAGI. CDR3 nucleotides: TGTGCCAGCAGTTACTCGAGGCAGGGCAACTATGGCTACACCTTC. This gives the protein CASSYSRQGNYGYTF.

This chain's CDR3 is CAGGTSGSYNEQFF. The CDR3 region has the DNA TGTGCCGGGGGGACTAGCGGGAGCTACAATGAGCAGTTCTTC. The V gene is TRBV6-5, the J gene TRBJ2-1, with 14 bases matching TRBD2. With 11 bases clipped from V and 3 bases from J, the junction kept 3 bases outside the gene matches. The CDR3 has 14 amino acids. Per germline, CDR1 MNHEY and CDR2 SVGAGI.

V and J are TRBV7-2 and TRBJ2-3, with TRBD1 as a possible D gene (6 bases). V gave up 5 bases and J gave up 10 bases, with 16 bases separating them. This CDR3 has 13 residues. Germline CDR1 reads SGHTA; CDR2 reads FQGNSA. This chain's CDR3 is CASSQYRDNAQYF. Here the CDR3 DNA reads TGTGCCAGCAGCCAATACCGGGACAACGCGCAGTATTTT. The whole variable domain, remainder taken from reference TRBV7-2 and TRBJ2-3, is GAGVSQSPSNKVTEKGKDVELRCDPISGHTALYWYRQSLGQGLEFLIYFQGNSAPDKSGLPSDRFSAERTGGSVSTLTIQRTQQEDSAVYLCASSQYRDNAQYFGPGTRLTVL.

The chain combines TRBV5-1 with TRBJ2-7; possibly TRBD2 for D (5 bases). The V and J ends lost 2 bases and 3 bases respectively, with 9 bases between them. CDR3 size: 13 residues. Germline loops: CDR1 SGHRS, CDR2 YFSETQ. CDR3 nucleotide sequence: TGCGCCAGCAGCTTACGGGGAAACTACGAGCAGTACTTC. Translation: CASSLRGNYEQYF.

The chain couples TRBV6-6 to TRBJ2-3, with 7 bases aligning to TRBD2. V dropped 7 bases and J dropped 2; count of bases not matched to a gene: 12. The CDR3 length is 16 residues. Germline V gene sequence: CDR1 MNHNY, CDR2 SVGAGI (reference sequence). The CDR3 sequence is CASTRRASGITDTQYF. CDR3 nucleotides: TGTGCCAGCACCCGGAGGGCTAGCGGTATCACAGATACGCAGTATTTT.

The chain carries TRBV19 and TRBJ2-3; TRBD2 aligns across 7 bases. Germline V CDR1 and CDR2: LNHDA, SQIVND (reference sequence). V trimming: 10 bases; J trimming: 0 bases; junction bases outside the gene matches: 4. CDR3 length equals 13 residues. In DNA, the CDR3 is TGTGCCACCGCGGGAGCTAGCACAGATACGCAGTATTTT. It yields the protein CATAGASTDTQYF.